This entry lists 28 T cell receptor beta chains sequenced from one sample in a study of blood T cell repertoires in COVID-19. The method was immunoSEQ multiplex PCR; TCRdb's version includes in-frame clones alone and lacks a portion of them. The sample yields approximately 60,000 clones, about 76% seen once. Sequenced input: peripheral blood. These receptor sequences come from a human donor in a cohort sampled during active COVID-19.

CDR3 bases: TGTGCCAGCAGCCAGGACAGGGGGGATCAGCCCCAGCATTTT. This codes for CASSQDRGDQPQHF. This rearrangement joins TRBV7-9 to TRBJ1-5; 10 positions agree with TRBD1. Trimming removed 5 bases from V and 5 bases from J; junction bases left unmatched: 3. The length of the CDR3 is 14 residues. Looked up from germline, CDR1 is SEHNR and CDR2 is FQNEAQ (reference sequence).

This chain connects TRBV5-1 to TRBJ2-7; no clear D gene. The CDR3 spans 13 residues. V was trimmed by 0 bases and J by 3 bases, leaving 7 bases between them. CDR1 SGHRS and CDR2 YFSETQ come from the germline V gene. CDR3 amino acids: CASSLGSFYEQYF. Here the CDR3 DNA reads TGCGCCAGCAGCTTGGGGAGTTTCTACGAGCAGTACTTC.

The V gene is TRBV18, the J gene TRBJ1-3, with D maybe TRBD1 (5 bases). Germline-derived CDR1 and CDR2 are KGHSH and LQKENI. With 4 bases removed from V and 0 bases from J, the gap between germline ends came to 13 bases. The CDR3 consists of 16 residues. The CDR3 loop is CASSLDRGSSGNTIYF. CDR3 coding DNA: TGTGCCAGCTCACTCGACAGAGGTTCCTCTGGAAACACCATATATTTT.

The chain is built from TRBV7-2 and TRBJ1-4, with a weak D call TRBD1 (6 bases). Germline-derived CDR1 and CDR2 are SGHTA and FQGNSA. V lost 5 bases, J lost 7 bases, and 17 bases lay in between. The CDR3 length is 15 residues. CDR3 sequence reads: CASSLQGGVTEKLFF. CDR3 DNA sequence: TGTGCCAGCAGCCTGCAAGGGGGAGTTACTGAAAAACTGTTTTTT.

This chain connects TRBV9 to TRBJ1-2, with 8 bases fitting TRBD1. V shed 3 bases and J 3 bases; nucleotides not matched to a gene: 10. Germline V gene sequence: CDR1 SGDLS, CDR2 YYNGEE. CDR3 size: 16 residues. The CDR3 DNA reads as TGTGCCAGCAGCGCAGTAGAACAGGGGGACCACTATGGCTACACCTTC. Its translation is CASSAVEQGDHYGYTF.

This clone came up many times. The chain carries TRBV6-5 and TRBJ1-1, with TRBD1 matching over 8 bases. Germline CDR1 MNHEY, CDR2 SVGAGI. V shed 6 bases and J 6 bases; nucleotides not matched to a gene: 12. The CDR3 is made up of 15 amino acids. The chain's CDR3 is CASSPFGQGLSEAFF. The CDR3 coding sequence is TGTGCCAGCAGCCCCTTTGGACAGGGCCTTTCTGAAGCTTTCTTT.

This clone was counted between two and nine times. J is TRBJ2-1 and V is TRBV30, with 10 bases that match TRBD1. V shed 1 base, J shed 6 bases, and the junction held 3 bases outside the gene matches. Germline V lookup: CDR1 GTSNPN, CDR2 SVGIG (reference sequence). CDR3 length: 14 amino acids. The DNA for the CDR3 is TGTGCCTGGAGTGACGGGACAGGGGTCAATGAGCAGTTCTTC. This gives the protein CAWSDGTGVNEQFF.

The DNA for the CDR3 is TGTGCCAGCAGTCTAACAGGGGCCAATCAGCCCCAGCATTTT. It yields the protein CASSLTGANQPQHF. This rearrangement joins TRBV27 to TRBJ1-5; 7 nucleotides match TRBD1. Per germline, CDR1 MNHEY and CDR2 SMNVEV (reference sequence). CDR3 length: 14 residues. V was clipped by 5 bases and J by 3 bases; unmatched bases: 4.

CDR3 sequence reads: CASRKQGREQYF. In nucleotides, the CDR3 is TGTGCCAGCAGGAAACAGGGGCGCGAGCAGTACTTC. The chain has TRBV12-3 or TRBV12-4 and TRBJ2-7; 7 bases are shared with TRBD1. The V segment lost 6 bases and the J segment 6 bases; nucleotides outside the gene matches: 5. There are 12 residues in the CDR3.

By sample fraction, this clone is medium-sized (0.01 to 0.1%). The chain recombines TRBV5-6 with TRBJ1-2; the match to TRBD1 covers 11 bases. The V gene's germline CDR1 is SGHDT and CDR2 YYEEEE. This CDR3 region has 16 residues. With 0 bases clipped from V and 4 bases from J, the junction kept 5 bases outside the gene matches. The CDR3 coding sequence is TGTGCCAGCAGCTTGGACCGGACAGGGGGCGTCTATGGCTACACCTTC. It translates to CASSLDRTGGVYGYTF.

This clone has a handful of counts. Written as DNA, the CDR3 is TGTGCCAGCAGCAGCACACCTCAGGGTCAGCCCCAGCATTTT. Translated, it gives CASSSTPQGQPQHF. The rearrangement links TRBV11-2 to TRBJ1-5; D perhaps matches TRBD1 (5 bases). The CDR3 has 14 amino acids. V was clipped by 5 bases and J by 6 bases, with 14 bases between them. Per germline, CDR1 SGHAT and CDR2 FQNNGV.

V is TRBV19 and J is TRBJ1-5, with D tentatively TRBD1 (5 bases). CDR3 length: 15 residues. Looked up from germline, CDR1 is LNHDA and CDR2 is SQIVND (reference sequence). Trimming left V 0 bases short and J 2 bases short, with 8 bases between. The chain's CDR3 is CASSIDRGGNQPQHF. The CDR3 nucleotides read TGTGCCAGTAGTATAGATCGGGGGGGCAATCAGCCCCAGCATTTT.

The V and J genes are TRBV6-5 and TRBJ1-1; no clear D. Trimming removed 8 bases at V and 5 bases at J, with 6 bases between. The CDR3 covers 10 residues. Germline V gene lookup returns CDR1 MNHEY and CDR2 SVGAGI. The CDR3: CASGRTEAFF. In nucleotides, the CDR3 is TGTGCCAGCGGTAGAACTGAAGCTTTCTTT.

This clone was observed a handful of times. The chain carries TRBV11-2 and TRBJ1-1; the D is unclear. V dropped 2 bases and J dropped 8 bases, with 9 bases sitting between them. The CDR3 spans 12 residues. Germline CDR1 reads SGHAT; CDR2 reads FQNNGV. CDR3 in amino acids: CASSLPITEAFF. The CDR3 DNA reads as TGTGCCAGCAGCTTACCCATCACAGAAGCTTTCTTT.

Only one count was recorded for this clone. This sample includes further DNA sequences coding for the same CDR3. The chain combines TRBV19 with TRBJ2-7; possible D gene TRBD2, 6 bases. The ends were cut back, 4 bases at V and 0 bases at J, with 7 bases in the middle. Germline V gives CDR1 LNHDA, CDR2 SQIVND (reference sequence). The CDR3 has 13 amino acids. The CDR3 region is CASSRGDSYEQYF. For the CDR3, the DNA is TGTGCCAGTAGTAGGGGGGACTCCTACGAGCAGTACTTC. Looking up the rest from reference TRBV19 and TRBJ2-7 gives the full variable domain: DGGITQSPKYLFRKEGQNVTLSCEQNLNHDAMYWYRQDPGQGLRLIYYSQIVNDFQKGDIAEGYSVSREKKESFPLTVTSAQKNPTAFYLCASSRGDSYEQYFGPGTRLTVT.

The table lists this clone with a count of one. The chain recombines TRBV10-2 with TRBJ1-4, with D possibly being TRBD1 (5 bases). CDR3 length: 14 amino acids. Trimming stripped 6 bases from V and 7 bases from J, with 15 bases between. Germline-derived CDR1 and CDR2 are WSHSY and SAAADI. CDR3 sequence: CASRVGGFREKLFF. Written as DNA, the CDR3 is TGCGCCAGCAGGGTTGGGGGGTTTCGTGAAAAACTGTTTTTT.

V usage is TRBV19 and J usage is TRBJ2-7; 7 bases align to TRBD1. Losses at the gene ends were 4 bases for V and 5 bases for J; bases not matched to a gene: 11. The CDR3 length is 15 residues. From germline, CDR1 is LNHDA and CDR2 SQIVND (reference sequence). In DNA form, the CDR3 reads TGTGCCAGTAGTACCCAGCACAGGGGTGGCCACGAGCAGTACTTC. Its protein product is CASSTQHRGGHEQYF. Using reference TRBV19 and TRBJ2-7 for the parts outside the CDR3, the full variable domain is DGGITQSPKYLFRKEGQNVTLSCEQNLNHDAMYWYRQDPGQGLRLIYYSQIVNDFQKGDIAEGYSVSREKKESFPLTVTSAQKNPTAFYLCASSTQHRGGHEQYFGPGTRLTVT.

The J gene is TRBJ2-1, the V gene TRBV27; possible D gene TRBD2, 7 bases. Trimming cost V 8 bases and J 3 bases, with 14 bases left between them. The CDR3 is made up of 14 amino acids. Germline values: CDR1 MNHEY, CDR2 SMNVEV (reference sequence). The CDR3 DNA follows: TGTGCCAGCCGAGGGGGGGGTCTCTACAATGAGCAGTTCTTC. Its protein is CASRGGGLYNEQFF.

The chain links TRBV7-6 to TRBJ1-2; a possible D gene is TRBD1 (6 bases). Trimming shortened V by 5 bases and J by 1 base, and 20 bases separated the two germline ends. The CDR3 spans 17 residues. Germline V gene data show CDR1 as SGHVS and CDR2 as FNYEAQ. The CDR3 DNA reads TGTGCCAGCAGCCTGGCGTACGGGGAGGGGGTTAACTATGGCTACACCTTC. It yields the protein CASSLAYGEGVNYGYTF.

In this sample, this clone turned up once. The chain recombines TRBV27 with TRBJ2-5; no definite D call. This CDR3 spans 15 amino acids. CDR1 is MNHEY and CDR2 is SMNVEV in the germline V gene (reference sequence). V lost 4 bases and J 4 bases, leaving 16 bases between the germline ends. The CDR3 bases are TGTGCCAGCAGTTCACTCTTAAGAAGTGGAGAGACCCAGTACTTC. It is translated as CASSSLLRSGETQYF.

The chain recombines TRBV19 with TRBJ1-1, with D perhaps matching TRBD1 (5 bases). Trimming removed 3 bases at V and 0 bases at J, with 14 bases between. This CDR3 has 16 residues. Germline values: CDR1 LNHDA, CDR2 SQIVND (reference sequence). The CDR3 region is CASSMGGTDLNTEAFF. In DNA form, the CDR3 reads TGTGCCAGTAGTATGGGGGGTACCGACCTGAACACTGAAGCTTTCTTT.

The chain links TRBV6-4 to TRBJ2-1, with 9 bases aligning to TRBD1. V lost 4 bases and J lost 7; bases outside the gene matches: 5. CDR1 MRHNA and CDR2 SNTAGT come from the germline V gene. The CDR3 consists of 14 residues. For the CDR3, the DNA is TGTGCCAGCAGTGTTGACAGGGGGAGGAATGAGCAGTTCTTC. Amino acid sequence: CASSVDRGRNEQFF.

This clone was seen only a few times. This chain connects TRBV6-2 or TRBV6-3 to TRBJ1-4; D remains ambiguous. Per the germline V gene, CDR1 is MNHEY and CDR2 is SVGEGT. Trimming cost V 3 bases and J 8 bases, with 13 bases left between them. This CDR3 is 14 amino acids long. The CDR3 DNA reads as TGTGCCAGCAGTTATGGAGGGATCGGCGAAAAACTGTTTTTT. Translating gives CASSYGGIGEKLFF.

In nucleotides, the CDR3 is TGTGCCAGCAGTTCCCCACCCCCGACTGTTTACGAGCAGTACTTC. Translating it yields CASSSPPPTVYEQYF. This rearrangement joins TRBV28 to TRBJ2-7; no clear D. V shed 4 bases and J shed 4 bases, with 17 bases lying between them. Germline CDR1 reads MDHEN; CDR2 reads SYDVKM. The CDR3 totals 15 residues.

The chain combines TRBV2 with TRBJ1-3, with 8 bases matching TRBD1. This CDR3 spans 15 amino acids. V was clipped by 6 bases and J by 3 bases; unmatched bases: 7. The germline CDR1 and CDR2 sequences are SNHLY and FYNNEI. CDR3 nucleotides: TGTGCCAGCAGGGGAGGACAGGGACTTGGAAACACCATATATTTT. Its translation: CASRGGQGLGNTIYF.

The chain combines TRBV2 with TRBJ1-6; 10 bases match TRBD1. In germline, CDR1 is SNHLY, CDR2 FYNNEI. Trimming cost V 4 bases and J 6 bases; bases outside gene matches: 3. This CDR3 has 15 residues. The CDR3 DNA reads as TGTGCCAGCAGTGCGAGGACAGGGGGTAATTCACCCCTCCACTTT. It translates to CASSARTGGNSPLHF.

The chain couples TRBV30 to TRBJ2-1; 7 bases fit TRBD1. The CDR3 extends over 15 amino acids. Trimming at V came to 2 bases and at J to 3 bases, leaving 7 bases not matched to a gene. The germline V gene encodes CDR1 GTSNPN and CDR2 SVGIG (reference sequence). The CDR3 protein is CAWSSRGRIYNEQFF. CDR3 nucleotides: TGTGCCTGGAGTTCAAGGGGGCGGATCTACAATGAGCAGTTCTTC. Drawing the rest from reference TRBV30 and TRBJ2-1, the complete variable domain is SQTIHQWPATLVQPVGSPLSLECTVEGTSNPNLYWYRQAAGRGLQLLFYSVGIGQISSEVPQNLSASRPQDRQFILSSKKLLLSDSGFYLCAWSSRGRIYNEQFFGPGTRLTVL.

The chain links TRBV6-5 to TRBJ2-3; TRBD2 is a possible D gene (5 bases). Germline CDR1 is MNHEY and CDR2 is SVGAGI. The V end lost 0 bases, the J end lost 5 bases, and 12 bases lay between the germline ends. The CDR3 has 15 amino acids. CDR3: CASSYSGTSQDTQYF. As DNA, the CDR3 is TGTGCCAGCAGTTACTCAGGAACTAGTCAAGATACGCAGTATTTT.